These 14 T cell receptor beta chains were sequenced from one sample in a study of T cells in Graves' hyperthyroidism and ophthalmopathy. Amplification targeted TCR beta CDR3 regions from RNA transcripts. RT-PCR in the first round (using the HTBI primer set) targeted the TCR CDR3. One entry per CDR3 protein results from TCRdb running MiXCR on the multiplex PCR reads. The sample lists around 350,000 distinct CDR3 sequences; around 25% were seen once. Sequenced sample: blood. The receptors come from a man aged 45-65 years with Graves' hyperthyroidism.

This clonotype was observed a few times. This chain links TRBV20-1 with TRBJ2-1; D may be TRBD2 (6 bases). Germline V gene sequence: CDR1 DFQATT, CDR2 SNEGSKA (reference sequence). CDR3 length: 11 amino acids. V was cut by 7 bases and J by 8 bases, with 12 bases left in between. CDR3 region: CSGGKLDEQFF. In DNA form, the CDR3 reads TGCAGTGGCGGGAAATTGGATGAGCAGTTCTTC.

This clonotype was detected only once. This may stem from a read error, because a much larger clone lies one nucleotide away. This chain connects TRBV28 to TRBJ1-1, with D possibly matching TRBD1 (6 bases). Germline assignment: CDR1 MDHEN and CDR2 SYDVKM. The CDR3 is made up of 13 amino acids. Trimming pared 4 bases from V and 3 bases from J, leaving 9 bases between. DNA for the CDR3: TGTGCCAGCAGTTACGCAGGGGACACTGAAGCTTTCTTT. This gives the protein CASSYAGDTEAFF.

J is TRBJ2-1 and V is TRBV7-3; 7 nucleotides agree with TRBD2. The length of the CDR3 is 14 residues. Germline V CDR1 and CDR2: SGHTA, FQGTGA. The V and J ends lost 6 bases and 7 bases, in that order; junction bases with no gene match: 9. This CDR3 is CASRPSPRGNEQFF. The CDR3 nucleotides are TGTGCCAGCAGGCCCTCTCCGCGGGGGAATGAGCAGTTCTTC.

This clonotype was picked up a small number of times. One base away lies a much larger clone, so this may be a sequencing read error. DNA of the CDR3: TGTGCCAGCAGCTTAGACGGCTGGAGCGGAGAGACCCAGTACTTC. This translates into CASSLDGWSGETQYF. The genes are TRBV7-3 and TRBJ2-5, with D tentatively TRBD2 (5 bases). CDR1 is SGHTA and CDR2 is FQGTGA in the germline V gene. The CDR3 length is 15 residues. Trimming removed 2 bases at V and 4 bases at J, with 14 bases between.

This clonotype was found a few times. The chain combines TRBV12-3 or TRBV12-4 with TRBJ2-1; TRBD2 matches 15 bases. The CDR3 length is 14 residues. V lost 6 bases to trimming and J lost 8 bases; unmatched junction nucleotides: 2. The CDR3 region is CASSGLAGGHEQFF. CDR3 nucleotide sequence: TGTGCCAGCAGCGGACTAGCGGGAGGGCATGAGCAGTTCTTC.

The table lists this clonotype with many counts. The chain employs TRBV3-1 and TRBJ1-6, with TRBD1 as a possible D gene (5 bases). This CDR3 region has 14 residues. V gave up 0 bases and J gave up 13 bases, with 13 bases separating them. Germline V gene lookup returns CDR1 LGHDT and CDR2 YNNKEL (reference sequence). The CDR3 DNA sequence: TGTGCCAGCAGCCAAGATACGGGGGTTGGCCCCCTCCACTTT. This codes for CASSQDTGVGPLHF.

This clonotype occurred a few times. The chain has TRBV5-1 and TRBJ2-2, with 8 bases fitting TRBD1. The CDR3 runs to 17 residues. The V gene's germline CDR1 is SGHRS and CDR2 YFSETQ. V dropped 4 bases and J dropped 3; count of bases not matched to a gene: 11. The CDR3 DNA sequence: TGCGCCAGCAGCCCTCATCCGACAGGGGACTACACCGGGGAGCTGTTTTTT. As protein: CASSPHPTGDYTGELFF.

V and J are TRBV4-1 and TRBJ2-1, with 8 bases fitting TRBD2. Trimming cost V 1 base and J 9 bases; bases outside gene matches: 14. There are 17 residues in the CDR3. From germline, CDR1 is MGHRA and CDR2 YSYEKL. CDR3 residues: CASSQGVAGLLFSEQFF. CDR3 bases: TGCGCCAGCAGCCAAGGGGTAGCGGGACTCCTATTCAGTGAGCAGTTCTTC.

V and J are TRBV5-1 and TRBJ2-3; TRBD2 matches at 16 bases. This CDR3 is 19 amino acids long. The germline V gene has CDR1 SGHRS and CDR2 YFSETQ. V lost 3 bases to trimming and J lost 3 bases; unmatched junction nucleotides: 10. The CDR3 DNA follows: TGCGCCAGCAGCTCAACCGGGACTAGCGGGAGGGCCGGGACAGATACGCAGTATTTT. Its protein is CASSSTGTSGRAGTDTQYF.

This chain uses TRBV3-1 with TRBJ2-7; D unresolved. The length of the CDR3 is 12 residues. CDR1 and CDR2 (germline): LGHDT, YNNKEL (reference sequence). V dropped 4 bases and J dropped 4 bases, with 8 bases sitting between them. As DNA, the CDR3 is TGTGCCAGCAGCCGAGTTATTTACGAGCAGTACTTC. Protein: CASSRVIYEQYF.

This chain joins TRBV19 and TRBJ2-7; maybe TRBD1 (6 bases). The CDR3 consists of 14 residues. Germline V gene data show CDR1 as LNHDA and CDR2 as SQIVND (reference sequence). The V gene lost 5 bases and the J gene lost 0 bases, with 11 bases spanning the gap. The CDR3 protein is CASSSPGHSYEQYF. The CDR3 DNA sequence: TGTGCCAGTAGTTCACCGGGACACTCCTACGAGCAGTACTTC.

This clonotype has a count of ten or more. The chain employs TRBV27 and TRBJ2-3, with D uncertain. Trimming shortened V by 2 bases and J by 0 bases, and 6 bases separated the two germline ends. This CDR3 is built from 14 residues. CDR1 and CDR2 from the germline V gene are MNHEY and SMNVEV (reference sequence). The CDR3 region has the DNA TGTGCCAGCAGTTTAGTGGCCAGCACAGATACGCAGTATTTT. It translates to CASSLVASTDTQYF.

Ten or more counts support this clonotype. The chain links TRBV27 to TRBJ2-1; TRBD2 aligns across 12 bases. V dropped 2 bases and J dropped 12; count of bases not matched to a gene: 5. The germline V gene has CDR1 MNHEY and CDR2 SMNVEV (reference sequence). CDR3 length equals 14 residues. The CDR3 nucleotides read TGTGCCAGCAGTTTACGACTAGCGGGAGAGGGGCAGTTCTTC. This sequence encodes CASSLRLAGEGQFF.

The CDR3: CANSDEQRYNEQFF. Here the CDR3 DNA reads TGTGCCAACAGTGACGAGCAGAGGTACAATGAGCAGTTCTTC. The J gene is TRBJ2-1, the V gene TRBV7-3; D is uncertain. The length of the CDR3 is 14 residues. The germline gives CDR1 SGHTA, CDR2 FQGTGA. Between the trimmed V and J ends, which lost 10 bases and 4 bases, there was a span of 17 bases.